This entry lists 10 T cell receptor beta chains sequenced from one sample in a study of CD8+ T cells in alopecia areata. After isolation, RNA underwent reverse transcription to generate cDNA as the sequencing template. The assay was immunoSEQ multiplex PCR, and TCRdb's table has in-frame clones only and misses some. Of 150,000 to 200,000 clones listed, roughly three fifths are singletons. Treatment: oral pan-JAK inhibitor, 5-10 mg twice daily. The source was CD8+ T cells sorted from blood, collected at week 24, from a patient treated with tofacitinib. All receptors derive from a human donor with alopecia areata.

The chain has TRBV29-1 and TRBJ2-7; D possibly corresponds to TRBD2 (6 bases). The CDR3 is made up of 13 amino acids. Trimming took 4 bases from V and 1 from J, leaving 11 bases between them. The germline CDR1 and CDR2 sequences are SQVTM and ANQGSEA. The CDR3 bases are TGCAGCGTTGTGGGGGGTGGTTCCTACGAGCAGTACTTC. Its translation: CSVVGGGSYEQYF.

The chain joins TRBV6-5 to TRBJ1-4; tentatively, D is TRBD1 (5 bases). The CDR3 totals 13 residues. Trimming removed 2 bases from V and 8 bases from J, with 9 bases in between. The germline V gene encodes CDR1 MNHEY and CDR2 SVGAGI. DNA for the CDR3: TGTGCCAGCAGTTACCGGGGGGAAGAAAAACTGTTTTTT. Encoded protein: CASSYRGEEKLFF.

The J gene is TRBJ2-1, the V gene TRBV27; 9 bases are a match to TRBD1. This CDR3 is 13 amino acids long. V dropped 5 bases and J dropped 9; count of bases not matched to a gene: 5. Germline CDR1 reads MNHEY; CDR2 reads SMNVEV (reference sequence). CDR3 sequence reads: CASSPRTGVEQFF. CDR3 coding DNA: TGTGCCAGCAGTCCCCGGACAGGGGTTGAGCAGTTCTTC.

V gene TRBV30 combines with J gene TRBJ2-3, with D perhaps matching TRBD2 (6 bases). The CDR3 contains 18 residues. The germline V gene encodes CDR1 GTSNPN and CDR2 SVGIG (reference sequence). V lost 4 bases, J lost 1 base, and 24 bases lay in between. DNA of the CDR3: TGTGCCTGGATCTTTAGTGGGGAGTCGCGGGAAGGCACAGATACGCAGTATTTT. It is translated as CAWIFSGESREGTDTQYF.

The gene calls are TRBV11-3 and TRBJ1-2, with D unclear. This CDR3 is 15 amino acids long. Germline V lookup: CDR1 SGHNT, CDR2 YENEEA. V lost 1 base to trimming and J lost 3 bases, with 12 bases between them. CDR3 loop: CASSLALTVHYGYTF. CDR3 DNA: TGTGCCAGCAGCTTAGCGCTGACCGTACACTATGGCTACACCTTC.

The V gene is TRBV12-5, the J gene TRBJ1-5; D possibly corresponds to TRBD1 (6 bases). Germline CDR1 and CDR2: LGHNT and FRNRAP. Trimming took off 9 bases at V and 5 bases at J, with 17 bases between the two ends. The length of the CDR3 is 14 residues. The CDR3 region has the DNA TGTGCTAGGGCTAGGGGGGGGGCCTATCAGCCCCAGCATTTT. This codes for CARARGGAYQPQHF.

V gene TRBV6-5 combines with J gene TRBJ2-5; 8 nucleotides line up with TRBD1. The CDR3 is made up of 15 amino acids. V shed 2 bases, J shed 2 bases, and the junction held 4 bases outside the gene matches. Looked up from germline, CDR1 is MNHEY and CDR2 is SVGAGI. This CDR3 reads CASSYLGTGQETQYF. The CDR3 nucleotides are TGTGCCAGCAGTTACCTGGGGACAGGTCAAGAGACCCAGTACTTC.

The chain uses TRBV30 and TRBJ2-7; D is uncertain. Germline lookup yields CDR1 GTSNPN and CDR2 SVGIG (reference sequence). Trimming removed 1 base from V and 0 bases from J, with 10 bases in between. The CDR3 extends over 14 amino acids. The CDR3 region is CAWSGQRSSYEQYF. The CDR3 DNA reads TGTGCCTGGAGTGGGCAGAGGAGCTCCTACGAGCAGTACTTC.

This clone was seen a few times. CDR3 loop: CACTHRDKGYEQYF. CDR3 nucleotides: TGTGCCTGCACACACCGGGACAAGGGGTACGAGCAGTACTTC. The chain combines TRBV30 with TRBJ2-7; D possibly corresponds to TRBD1 (6 bases). The germline CDR1 and CDR2 sequences are GTSNPN and SVGIG (reference sequence). The CDR3 runs 14 residues. V was cut by 6 bases and J by 4 bases, with 19 bases left in between.

The chain joins TRBV13 to TRBJ1-6, with 7 bases that match TRBD1. The junction had 4 bases not matched to a gene; V was cut back by 6 bases and J by 14 bases. The CDR3 covers 11 residues. Looked up from germline, CDR1 is PRHDT and CDR2 is FYEKMQ (reference sequence). This CDR3 is CASRRGQALHF. In DNA, the CDR3 is TGTGCCAGCAGGAGGGGGCAGGCCCTCCACTTT.